A selection of T cell receptor beta chains follows, all from one sample in a study of CD8 T cells in ankylosing spondylitis. Each CDR3 protein gets one entry after TCRdb re-called the 5' RACE reads with MiXCR. The sample shows roughly 230,000 distinct CDR3 sequences, 15% to 20% of them seen only once. Sequenced input: blood, either unsorted or a sorted T cell fraction (not recorded which). The receptor set was obtained from a male donor with ankylosing spondylitis or in good health (not recorded which). Both conserved end residues are part of each CDR3. Each record gives: CDR3 protein, CDR3 DNA, J gene, CDR3 length, D gene, clone size, V gene. The D gene is left open where the match is weak. Where a row states a size, it is once, few, many or the class of an expanded clone; other rows omit it.

CASSFMTSWGGETQYF	TGCGCCAGCAGCTTCATGACTAGTTGGGGTGGAGAGACCCAGTACTTC	TRBJ2-5	16	.	.	TRBV5-1
CASSLKSGRPYNEQFF	TGTGCCAGCAGCTTAAAGTCCGGGAGGCCCTACAATGAGCAGTTCTTC	TRBJ2-1	16	TRBD2	few	TRBV5-5
CASSDRFTYEQYF	TGTGCCAGCAGTGACAGGTTTACCTACGAGCAGTACTTC	TRBJ2-7	13	.	.	TRBV12-3/TRBV12-4
CANPTGPPANTEAFF	TGTGCCAATCCGACAGGGCCGCCAGCGAACACTGAAGCTTTCTTT	TRBJ1-1	15	TRBD1	.	TRBV6-1
CSVEEKLGTQYF	TGCAGCGTTGAAGAAAAACTAGGGACCCAGTACTTC	TRBJ2-5	12	.	few	TRBV29-1
CASSQGPGGNTIYF	TGCGCCAGCAGCCAAGGGCCCGGAGGAAACACCATATATTTT	TRBJ1-3	14	.	few	TRBV4-1
CSAQGGPRDF	TGCAGTGCCCAGGGAGGTCCCCGGGATTTT	TRBJ2-3	10	.	.	TRBV20-1
CASSKGELFF	TGTGCCAGCAGTAAAGGGGAGCTGTTTTTT	TRBJ2-2	10	.	.	TRBV12-3/TRBV12-4
CASSSRDRGNTGELFF	TGTGCCAGCAGCAGCCGGGACAGGGGTAACACCGGGGAGCTGTTTTTT	TRBJ2-2	16	.	few	TRBV21-1
CASSLDDRSGGTYEQYF	TGTGCCAGCAGCTTAGACGATCGCAGCGGAGGAACCTACGAGCAGTACTTC	TRBJ2-7	17	.	few	TRBV11-2
CSARIVGSGRAYEQYF	TGCAGTGCTAGAATCGTCGGCAGCGGGAGGGCCTACGAGCAGTACTTC	TRBJ2-7	16	TRBD2	.	TRBV20-1
CASSGTSGGDTQYF	TGTGCCAGCAGCGGGACTAGCGGGGGGGATACGCAGTATTTT	TRBJ2-3	14	TRBD2	many	TRBV7-8
CAIGGDEQYF	TGTGCCATCGGGGGGGACGAGCAGTACTTC	TRBJ2-7	10	TRBD2	many	TRBV10-3
CSVEEIGTSSYEQYF	TGCAGCGTTGAAGAGATCGGGACTTCCTCCTACGAGCAGTACTTC	TRBJ2-7	15	.	.	TRBV29-1
CASSQEGLAEPQETQYF	TGCGCCAGCAGCCAAGAGGGACTAGCGGAGCCCCAAGAGACCCAGTACTTC	TRBJ2-5	17	TRBD2	.	TRBV4-1
CASSLGAANQPQHF	TGTGCCAGCAGCTTAGGCGCGGCCAATCAGCCCCAGCATTTT	TRBJ1-5	14	.	.	TRBV7-9
CSAPTSGNNNEQFF	TGCAGCGCTCCGACTAGCGGGAACAACAATGAGCAGTTCTTC	TRBJ2-1	14	TRBD2	.	TRBV29-1
CASRIGTSGHNEQFF	TGTGCCAGCAGGATAGGGACTAGCGGACACAATGAGCAGTTCTTC	TRBJ2-1	15	TRBD2	.	TRBV6-1
CASSGETYNEQFF	TGTGCCAGCAGCGGGGAAACCTACAATGAGCAGTTCTTC	TRBJ2-1	13	.	.	TRBV7-2
CASSLEGTASDEQYF	TGTGCCAGCAGTTTAGAGGGGACAGCTTCCGACGAGCAGTACTTC	TRBJ2-7	15	TRBD1	few	TRBV27
CASSVEGDYGYTF	TGTGCCAGCAGTGTAGAAGGGGACTATGGCTACACCTTC	TRBJ1-2	13	.	.	TRBV2
CASSLSVNTEAFF	TGTGCCAGCAGCTTAAGCGTGAACACTGAAGCTTTCTTT	TRBJ1-1	13	.	.	TRBV11-3